This TCR beta chain came from a study of STAT5B mutations in CD4+ large granular lymphocyte leukemia. General study points: Top patient clones used TRBV06 genes more often: 8/27 versus 2/35 in controls.

Comment on this clone: Its antigen is not known.

Original methodology: Productive clonotypes were detectable down to 2.59 x 10-5 frequency. Clones were sequenced by immunoSEQ multiplex PCR, and TCRdb holds only the in-frame ones, with some missing. Clone size and V and J calls were adopted from that table, with D and trimming inferred from the DNA. The profile covers 20,000 to 25,000 clones, with around 72% appearing a single time and almost 0.65% taken by the ten largest. Germline CDR1 and CDR2: SGHRS and YFSETQ. Trimming removed 0 bases at V and 4 bases at J, with 11 bases between. CDR3 size: 15 residues. The chain links TRBV5-1 to TRBJ1-3; D not resolved. The specimen sequenced was CD4+ T cells from blood buffy coats. This TCR derives from a human donor in good health. Written as DNA, the CDR3 is TGCGCCAGCAGCTTGGAAGCGGGGAACGGAAACACCATATATTTT. Encoded protein: CASSLEAGNGNTIYF.